Presented here are 21 T cell receptor beta chains from one specimen sequenced in a study of Graves' ophthalmopathy and Graves' hyperthyroidism. Transcripts of RNA were the source for amplifying TCR beta CDR3 regions. Second-round multiplex PCR came after a first-round RT-PCR that employed HTBI primers. TCRdb reprocessed the multiplex PCR reads via MiXCR and lists one record per CDR3 protein. This sample has over a million distinct CDR3 sequences, with approximately 35% found just once. Source material: peripheral blood or thyroid tissue (not recorded which). Receptors originate from an adult man with Graves' hyperthyroidism.

This clonotype has just a few counts. The gene calls are TRBV27 and TRBJ1-5, with D possibly TRBD1 on 6 matching bases. Trimming removed 4 bases from V and 0 bases from J, with 22 bases in between. CDR1 and CDR2 from the germline V gene are MNHEY and SMNVEV (reference sequence). This CDR3 has 19 amino acids. The CDR3 reads CASSYRVGDRAFSNQPQHF. CDR3 coding DNA: TGTGCCAGCAGTTACAGGGTGGGGGACCGGGCCTTTAGCAATCAGCCCCAGCATTTT.

The chain is built from TRBV29-1 and TRBJ2-2; D is unclear. Germline CDR1 and CDR2: SQVTM and ANQGSEA. The V and J ends lost 4 bases and 1 base respectively, with 13 bases between them. This CDR3 is 15 amino acids long. CDR3 loop: CSVVRFAVNTGELFF. The CDR3 DNA follows: TGCAGCGTTGTGAGGTTTGCAGTGAACACCGGGGAGCTGTTTTTT.

The gene calls are TRBV6-4 and TRBJ1-1; weak D call: TRBD1 (6 bases). This CDR3 is built from 13 residues. Trimming took 2 bases from V and 3 from J, leaving 7 bases between them. Germline V gene lookup returns CDR1 MRHNA and CDR2 SNTAGT. The CDR3 coding sequence is TGTGCCAGCAGTGACGGGGGCCACACTGAAGCTTTCTTT. Translating it yields CASSDGGHTEAFF.

There are many counts of this clonotype. The rearrangement joins TRBV7-8 to TRBJ1-6; D unresolved. CDR1 is SGHVS and CDR2 is FQNEAQ in the germline V gene. This CDR3 has 16 amino acids. V was trimmed by 1 base and J by 0 bases, leaving 7 bases between them. CDR3 sequence (DNA): TGTGCCAGCAGCTTAGTTGCAAGCTCCTATAATTCACCCCTCCACTTT. The encoded protein is CASSLVASSYNSPLHF. The entire variable domain, with the rest obtained from reference TRBV7-8 and TRBJ1-6, is as follows: GAGVSQSPRYKVAKRGQDVALRCDPISGHVSLFWYQQALGQGPEFLTYFQNEAQLDKSGLPSDRFFAERPEGSVSTLKIQRTQQEDSAVYLCASSLVASSYNSPLHFGNGTRLTVT.

This chain joins TRBV19 and TRBJ1-4, with a weak D call TRBD1 (6 bases). V was clipped by 3 bases and J by 6 bases, with 20 bases between them. This CDR3 comprises 17 residues. The germline V gene encodes CDR1 LNHDA and CDR2 SQIVND (reference sequence). The CDR3, as DNA: TGTGCCAGTAGTATCCTGAGAGGAGGGGGAAGGGATGAAAAACTGTTTTTT. It is translated as CASSILRGGGRDEKLFF.

This clonotype was detected only a few times. The chain joins TRBV7-2 to TRBJ1-1; D not certain. This CDR3 region has 14 residues. Germline V CDR1 and CDR2: SGHTA, FQGNSA. Trimming took off 5 bases at V and 3 bases at J, with 13 bases between the two ends. The CDR3 bases are TGTGCCAGCAGCGACCACAGTCTTGACACTGAAGCTTTCTTT. Translating gives CASSDHSLDTEAFF.

The chain combines TRBV20-1 with TRBJ1-3; 10 bases align to TRBD1. CDR3 length: 16 residues. V shed 3 bases, J shed 2 bases, and the junction held 7 bases outside the gene matches. Per germline, CDR1 DFQATT and CDR2 SNEGSKA (reference sequence). The CDR3 reads CSASRTGGLPGNTIYF. The CDR3 coding sequence is TGCAGTGCTAGCAGGACAGGGGGGCTTCCTGGAAACACCATATATTTT.

This sequence joins TRBV7-9 and TRBJ1-4, with 10 bases lining up with TRBD1. Per the germline V gene, CDR1 is SEHNR and CDR2 is FQNEAQ (reference sequence). With 8 bases clipped from V and 8 bases from J, the junction kept 11 bases outside the gene matches. The CDR3 is 15 residues long. The chain's CDR3 is CASGQAGTGVEKLFF. The CDR3 nucleotides are TGTGCCAGCGGCCAAGCGGGGACAGGGGTCGAAAAACTGTTTTTT.

This clonotype was counted a few times. The chain uses TRBV27 and TRBJ1-1; 12 nucleotides match TRBD1. CDR1 and CDR2 from the germline V gene are MNHEY and SMNVEV (reference sequence). The CDR3 is 16 amino acids. J was trimmed by 5 bases and V by 6 bases; bases with no gene match: 10. The CDR3 protein is CASRRGTGGPRTEAFF. The DNA for the CDR3 is TGTGCCAGCAGGCGAGGGACAGGGGGCCCGAGGACTGAAGCTTTCTTT.

Ten or more counts support this clonotype. The gene calls are TRBV24-1 and TRBJ1-1, with D tentatively TRBD1 (5 bases). Germline loops: CDR1 KGHDR, CDR2 SFDVKD. V was cut by 7 bases and J by 4 bases, with 12 bases left in between. This CDR3 is built from 13 residues. CDR3 amino acids: CATRSPGGTEAFF. CDR3 bases: TGTGCCACCAGATCCCCCGGGGGCACTGAAGCTTTCTTT.

The V gene is TRBV12-3 or TRBV12-4, the J gene TRBJ1-2; TRBD1 aligns across 9 bases. CDR3 length: 16 residues. Trimming at V came to 6 bases and at J to 7 bases, leaving 15 bases not matched to a gene. CDR3 bases: TGTGCCAGCAGCTGGGGGATCGGACAGGGGTTTCGTGGCTACACCTTC. Residues: CASSWGIGQGFRGYTF.

J is TRBJ1-5 and V is TRBV12-3 or TRBV12-4; no clear D. CDR3 length equals 13 residues. Trimming took 7 bases from V and 3 from J, leaving 10 bases between them. CDR3 coding DNA: TGTGCCAGCACCCCCTCCCCCAATCAGCCCCAGCATTTT. Residues: CASTPSPNQPQHF.

This clonotype was seen at least ten times. This sequence joins TRBV7-8 and TRBJ1-5, with D unclear. Trimming pared 6 bases from V and 3 bases from J, leaving 12 bases between. The CDR3 is 14 amino acids. Per the germline V gene, CDR1 is SGHVS and CDR2 is FQNEAQ. The CDR3 bases are TGTGCCAGCAGGCCCCGGGAATCCAATCAGCCCCAGCATTTT. This sequence encodes CASRPRESNQPQHF.

V gene TRBV29-1 combines with J gene TRBJ2-5; 7 bases fit TRBD1. With 8 bases clipped from V and 2 bases from J, the junction kept 11 bases outside the gene matches. The germline V gene has CDR1 SQVTM and CDR2 ANQGSEA. The length of the CDR3 is 14 residues. The CDR3 region has the DNA TGCAGCTCGCGGTACAGGGGACAACAAGAGACCCAGTACTTC. Translated, it gives CSSRYRGQQETQYF.

The chain employs TRBV6-2 or TRBV6-3 and TRBJ1-1; D unresolved. V was pared by 0 bases and J by 4 bases, with 9 bases between. Germline V lookup: CDR1 MNHEY, CDR2 SVGEGT. The CDR3 length is 14 residues. The CDR3 here is CASSYSRAGTEAFF. In nucleotides, the CDR3 is TGTGCCAGCAGTTACTCGCGGGCGGGCACTGAAGCTTTCTTT.

The V call is TRBV9, the J call TRBJ2-5, with D possibly matching TRBD2 (6 bases). Germline V CDR1 and CDR2: SGDLS, YYNGEE. The CDR3 has 12 residues. Trimming took off 3 bases at V and 13 bases at J, with 16 bases between the two ends. This chain's CDR3 is CASSASPGTLYF. In DNA, the CDR3 is TGTGCCAGCAGCGCCTCCCCCGGGACTCTGTACTTC.

The CDR3 spells CASSLAGQETQHF. DNA of the CDR3: TGTGCCAGCAGCTTGGCAGGGCAAGAGACCCAGCATTTT. J is TRBJ1-5 and V is TRBV7-7; perhaps TRBD1 as D (5 bases). V was trimmed by 3 bases and J by 11 bases, leaving 14 bases between them. The germline CDR1 and CDR2 sequences are SSHAT and FNYEAQ (reference sequence). CDR3 length: 13 residues.

This clonotype came up many times. V is TRBV9 and J is TRBJ1-1; D possibly corresponds to TRBD1 (5 bases). Trimming stripped 1 base from V and 7 bases from J, with 23 bases between. Per the germline V gene, CDR1 is SGDLS and CDR2 is YYNGEE. This CDR3 region has 17 residues. The CDR3 DNA reads as TGTGCCAGCAGCGTATCGGGGGAAGGGCCTGGATTCTTTGAAGCTTTCTTT. It yields the protein CASSVSGEGPGFFEAFF.

To note about this clonotype: A read error may account for a junction end that differs from germline. The chain employs TRBV5-4 and TRBJ2-6; D is tentatively TRBD1 or TRBD2 (5 bases each). This CDR3 is built from 13 residues. Germline CDR1 and CDR2: SGHNT and YYREEE (reference sequence). The CDR3 sequence is CASSLPGQRAEAF. The CDR3 region has the DNA TGTGCCAGCAGCTTACCGGGGCAAAGGGCTGAAGCTTTC. Using reference TRBV5-4 and TRBJ2-6 for the parts outside the CDR3, the full variable domain is ETGVTQSPTHLIKTRGQQVTLRCSSQSGHNTVSWYQQALGQGPQFIFQYYREEENGRGNFPPRFSGLQFPNYSSELNVNALELDDSALYLCASSLPGQRAEAFGAGSRLTVL.

The chain is built from TRBV7-2 and TRBJ2-3; 7 bases line up with TRBD2. V lost 7 bases and J lost 0; bases outside the gene matches: 7. The CDR3 extends over 15 amino acids. Germline lookup yields CDR1 SGHTA and CDR2 FQGNSA. The CDR3 bases are TGTGCCAGCACCCCTCGGGGAGGGAGCACAGATACGCAGTATTTT. The encoded protein is CASTPRGGSTDTQYF.

This clonotype was seen many times. The gene calls are TRBV12-3 or TRBV12-4 and TRBJ1-2; 7 bases are a match to TRBD1. The CDR3 is made up of 14 amino acids. Trimming cost V 5 bases and J 0 bases; bases outside gene matches: 3. CDR3 DNA sequence: TGTGCCAGCAGTCGGGACAGAACTAACTATGGCTACACCTTC. Translation gives CASSRDRTNYGYTF.